This TCR beta chain is drawn from a study of blood T cell repertoires in COVID-19. Across the study: Samples came from the United States, Italy and Spain, spanning acute and convalescent COVID-19.

The CDR3 length is 15 residues. Per the germline V gene, CDR1 is LGHDT and CDR2 is YNNKEL (reference sequence). V lost 0 bases to trimming and J lost 4 bases, with 12 bases between them. The table came from immunoSEQ multiplex PCR; TCRdb's copy has only in-frame clones and leaves some out. The sample carries roughly 200,000 clones, approximately 90% recorded once. The chain uses TRBV3-1 (or the pseudogene TRBV3-2) and TRBJ1-2; tentatively, D is TRBD1 (5 bases). The sequencing input was PBMCs or T cells enriched from blood (not recorded which). The TCR was taken from a young man who had recovered from COVID-19. The CDR3 DNA is TGTGCCAGCAGCCAAGACGCAGGGATTTCCTATGGCTACACCTTC. Its protein product is CASSQDAGISYGYTF.